These T cell receptor beta chains were read from a single sample in a study of cytomegalovirus exposure and HLA in healthy donors. The data were produced by immunoSEQ multiplex PCR, yet TCRdb's version contains in-frame clones alone and is incomplete. Here the sample table reports roughly 57,000 clones. Sequenced input: PBMCs. The receptors stem from a woman aged 25 to 39 in good health and CMV-seropositive. CDR3s include the opening cysteine and the closing phenylalanine or tryptophan.

cdr3_aa: CASSLGGGNQPQHF
v_call: TRBV7-2

cdr3_aa: CASSGAGDGYTF
v_call: TRBV2

cdr3_aa: CASSLEGQGTYEQYF
v_call: TRBV5-4

cdr3_aa: CSARQGQNEKLFF
v_call: TRBV29-1

cdr3_aa: CASSFLSPGQASSYNSPLHF
v_call: TRBV27

cdr3_aa: CAISESGLVGETQYF
v_call: TRBV10-3

cdr3_aa: CASSVLQGPTEAFF
v_call: TRBV6-1

cdr3_aa: CASSQGGRGTGANVLTF
v_call: TRBV4-1

cdr3_aa: CASSLEGGYDNEQFF
v_call: TRBV7-2

cdr3_aa: CSVYDRGVPLNTEAFF
v_call: TRBV29-1

cdr3_aa: CASSPGQGHGYTF
v_call: TRBV7-8

cdr3_aa: CASSLDLTSREQFF
v_call: TRBV5-1

cdr3_aa: CASSYGLLAGGEQFF
v_call: TRBV6-6

cdr3_aa: CAWSRGDTQYF
v_call: TRBV30

cdr3_aa: CASSFRDSNQPQHF
v_call: TRBV5-6